A selection of T cell receptor beta chains follows, all from one sample in a study of T cell repertoires in cytomegalovirus infection. A single record per CDR3 protein comes from TCRdb applying MiXCR to the reads. The repertoire holds around 170,000 distinct CDR3 sequences, 13% to 15% seen once, with about a quarter in the top ten. The source material was PBMCs. These receptors were collected from a human donor in good health (CMV status not recorded). Some clones in this sample may be carry-over from other donors' samples. Both conserved end residues are part of each CDR3. Each record gives: D gene, V gene, clone size, J gene, CDR3 length, CDR3 protein, CDR3 DNA. A D gene is named only where the DNA matches it firmly. Part of the rows lack a size; the others show once, few, many or a class for expanded clones.

TRBD1	TRBV6-2/TRBV6-3	many	TRBJ2-1	19	CASSLRDRGFIIPYNEQFF	TGTGCCAGCAGCCTCCGGGACAGGGGCTTCATCATCCCCTACAATGAGCAGTTCTTC
NA	TRBV20-1	NA	TRBJ1-1	14	CSAREIGLGREAFF	TGCAGTGCTAGAGAAATAGGGCTCGGGCGCGAAGCTTTCTTT
NA	TRBV5-6	many	TRBJ2-3	13	CASSLDYTDTQYF	TGTGCCAGCAGCTTGGACTACACAGATACGCAGTATTTT
NA	TRBV12-3/TRBV12-4	few	TRBJ2-2	15	CASRGPAGRAGELFF	TGTGCCAGCAGGGGCCCGGCAGGGAGAGCCGGGGAGCTGTTTTTT
NA	TRBV5-3	few	TRBJ2-5	14	CASSLRRWGETQYF	TGTGCCAGCAGCTTGAGGCGATGGGGGGAGACCCAGTACTTC
TRBD1	TRBV4-3	many	TRBJ1-6	18	CASSQTRSPGTGNSPLHF	TGCGCCAGCAGCCAGACCCGCTCCCCCGGGACAGGCAATTCACCCCTCCACTTT
NA	TRBV6-2/TRBV6-3	NA	TRBJ1-1	12	CAICRGDTEAFF	TGTGCCATTTGTAGGGGGGACACTGAAGCTTTCTTT
NA	TRBV20-1	few	TRBJ2-7	14	CSARDWAVGYEQYF	TGCAGTGCTAGAGATTGGGCCGTAGGCTACGAGCAGTACTTC
NA	TRBV24-1	many	TRBJ2-2	15	CATSDPTKNTGELFF	TGTGCCACCAGTGATCCAACCAAGAACACCGGGGAGCTGTTTTTT
NA	TRBV5-1	NA	TRBJ1-1	14	CASSLASDTTEAFF	TGCGCCAGCAGCTTGGCAAGTGATACCACTGAAGCTTTCTTT
NA	TRBV19	many	TRBJ1-5	15	CASTTRGIEGQPQHF	TGTGCCAGTACCACCCGGGGTATAGAAGGTCAGCCCCAGCATTTT
NA	TRBV5-4	many	TRBJ2-2	15	CATQLQGGSAGELFF	TGTGCCACCCAGTTACAGGGAGGGTCCGCCGGGGAGCTGTTTTTT
NA	TRBV15	once	TRBJ2-7	14	CATSRDLRGYERYF	TGTGCCACCAGCAGAGATCTTCGGGGCTACGAGCGGTACTTC
NA	TRBV30	NA	TRBJ1-2	11	CAWTGTYGYTF	TGTGCCTGGACAGGGACCTATGGCTACACCTTC
NA	TRBV7-8	many	TRBJ2-2	14	CASSLGSVTGELFF	TGTGCCAGCAGCTTAGGCAGTGTCACCGGGGAGCTGTTTTTT
NA	TRBV7-6	many	TRBJ2-1	13	CASSLASSYEQFF	TGTGCCAGCAGCTTAGCATCCTCGTATGAGCAGTTCTTC
NA	TRBV11-3	NA	TRBJ2-1	12	CASSLVANEQFF	TGTGCCAGCAGCTTAGTCGCAAATGAGCAGTTCTTC
NA	TRBV4-1	few	TRBJ1-2	15	CASSQDPRANYGYTF	TGCGCCAGCAGCCAAGACCCCAGGGCTAACTATGGCTACACCTTC
NA	TRBV7-2	few	TRBJ1-1	14	CASSFSRDFTEAFF	TGTGCCAGCAGCTTCTCCAGGGATTTCACTGAAGCTTTCTTT
NA	TRBV7-2	few	TRBJ2-5	12	CASSASRETQYF	TGTGCCAGCAGCGCGTCCAGGGAGACCCAGTACTTC
TRBD1	TRBV11-3	many	TRBJ2-1	16	CASSGQGAGNDNEQFF	TGTGCCAGCAGCGGACAGGGGGCGGGCAACGACAATGAGCAGTTCTTC
TRBD1	TRBV4-3	NA	TRBJ2-7	16	CASSQDLGQGGYEQYF	TGCGCCAGCAGCCAAGATTTGGGACAGGGCGGCTACGAGCAGTACTTC
NA	TRBV5-1	NA	TRBJ1-2	13	CASSLGGSDGYTF	TGCGCCAGCAGCTTGGGAGGTAGTGACGGCTACACCTTC
TRBD1	TRBV5-5	few	TRBJ1-2	14	CASSFGTVNYGYTF	TGTGCCAGCAGCTTCGGGACAGTTAACTATGGCTACACCTTC
TRBD1	TRBV19	NA	TRBJ2-7	15	CASSVTGDVFYEQYF	TGTGCCAGTAGCGTTACAGGGGACGTATTCTACGAGCAGTACTTC
NA	TRBV6-5	many	TRBJ1-2	19	CASSYSAGSSSGTNYGYTF	TGTGCCAGCAGTTACTCGGCAGGGTCCAGCTCCGGCACTAACTATGGCTACACCTTC
NA	TRBV5-1	NA	TRBJ2-4	14	CASSLKGEGNIQYF	TGCGCCAGCAGCTTGAAGGGGGAAGGGAACATTCAGTACTTC
TRBD1	TRBV9	few	TRBJ1-2	15	CASSAPGQGVGGYTF	TGTGCCAGCAGCGCTCCGGGACAGGGGGTAGGAGGCTACACCTTC
TRBD2	TRBV29-1	NA	TRBJ2-7	12	CSVREGADEQYF	TGCAGCGTTAGGGAGGGTGCCGACGAGCAGTACTTC
NA	TRBV7-9	many	TRBJ1-2	15	CASSPSGHRPYGYTF	TGTGCCAGCAGCCCAAGCGGACACAGGCCTTATGGCTACACCTTC
NA	TRBV7-2	many	TRBJ1-1	13	CASSLAQQLGAFF	TGTGCCAGCAGCTTAGCACAGCAGCTAGGAGCTTTCTTT
NA	TRBV5-6	few	TRBJ2-7	16	CASSLPGTASSYEQYF	TGTGCCAGCAGCTTGCCAGGGACCGCGAGCTCCTACGAGCAGTACTTC
TRBD2	TRBV7-2	many	TRBJ2-1	12	CASSLIAGEQFF	TGTGCCAGCAGCTTAATAGCGGGAGAGCAGTTCTTC
TRBD1	TRBV29-1	NA	TRBJ2-5	14	CSVRDRVGGETQYF	TGCAGCGTCCGGGACAGGGTTGGGGGAGAGACCCAGTACTTC